These 19 T cell receptor beta chains originate from one sample sequenced in a study of T cell responses to AZD1222 COVID-19 vaccine. Clones were sequenced by immunoSEQ multiplex PCR, and TCRdb holds only the in-frame ones, with some missing. The sample yields some 140,000 clones, less than 95% seen once. The sequences come from peripheral blood, collected on day 0 of AZD1222 vaccination. These TCRs come from an adult in good health.

The rearrangement joins TRBV6-5 to TRBJ2-2; no reliable D call. The CDR3 runs 13 residues. The germline gives CDR1 MNHEY, CDR2 SVGAGI. Trimming took 0 bases from V and 9 from J, leaving 8 bases between them. This CDR3 is CASSYSTNRELFF. The CDR3 DNA sequence: TGTGCCAGCAGTTACTCGACCAACAGGGAGCTGTTTTTT.

The chain recombines TRBV4-1 with TRBJ1-2, with a weak D call TRBD1 (6 bases). The V end was cut by 3 bases, the J end by 3 bases, with 14 bases between. Germline V gene sequence: CDR1 MGHRA, CDR2 YSYEKL. This CDR3 comprises 15 residues. The DNA of the CDR3 is TGCGCCAGCAGCCACGTCCTTAGGGGGGACTATGGCTACACCTTC. Translating it yields CASSHVLRGDYGYTF.

With regard to this clone: Other DNA sequences of this sample code for an identical CDR3. The chain links TRBV12-3 or TRBV12-4 to TRBJ1-2; maybe TRBD1 (5 bases). This CDR3 comprises 13 residues. The V gene lost 8 bases and the J gene lost 3 bases, with 13 bases spanning the gap. CDR3 protein: CASSSREDYGYTF. The CDR3 region has the DNA TGTGCCAGCTCGAGCAGGGAGGACTATGGCTACACCTTC.

The chain couples TRBV6-6 to TRBJ1-5; D not certain. There are 14 residues in the CDR3. V lost 6 bases and J lost 2, with 11 bases in between. Germline-derived CDR1 and CDR2 are MNHNY and SVGAGI (reference sequence). The CDR3 DNA is TGTGCCAGCAGCCCCCGGGGAGGCAATCAGCCCCAGCATTTT. It encodes CASSPRGGNQPQHF.

This chain links TRBV7-8 with TRBJ2-3; a weak D match, TRBD2 (5 bases). The CDR3 consists of 14 residues. Per germline, CDR1 SGHVS and CDR2 FQNEAQ. The V gene lost 5 bases and the J gene lost 5 bases, with 14 bases spanning the gap. CDR3 nucleotides: TGTGCCAGCAGCCGACTACGTGTGGGAGATACGCAGTATTTT. It codes for CASSRLRVGDTQYF.

This sequence joins TRBV19 and TRBJ2-7, with a possible D match to TRBD2 (6 bases). V lost 1 base to trimming and J lost 7 bases, with 8 bases between them. This CDR3 contains 12 residues. Germline V gene lookup returns CDR1 LNHDA and CDR2 SQIVND (reference sequence). For the CDR3, the DNA is TGTGCCAGTAGTATAGGCGCGGGAGAGCAGTACTTC. Translating gives CASSIGAGEQYF.

V usage is TRBV19 and J usage is TRBJ1-2; D gene uncertain. The length of the CDR3 is 16 residues. V lost 3 bases to trimming and J lost 5 bases, with 19 bases between them. Germline V gene lookup returns CDR1 LNHDA and CDR2 SQIVND (reference sequence). Here the CDR3 reads CASSIFWANTFYGYTF. CDR3 sequence (DNA): TGTGCCAGTAGTATTTTCTGGGCCAACACCTTTTATGGCTACACCTTC.

This sequence joins TRBV20-1 and TRBJ1-5; no clear D gene. The CDR3 extends over 13 amino acids. CDR1 and CDR2 from the germline V gene are DFQATT and SNEGSKA (reference sequence). V lost 3 bases and J lost 5, with 11 bases in between. The CDR3 DNA follows: TGCAGTGCTAGTGGGAGAACGGATCAGCCCCAGCATTTT. It specifies CSASGRTDQPQHF.

This clone showed up just a few times. This chain uses TRBV5-1 with TRBJ1-1, with D possibly being TRBD1 (6 bases). Germline CDR1 reads SGHRS; CDR2 reads YFSETQ. V was pared by 10 bases and J by 0 bases, with 22 bases between. CDR3 length equals 16 residues. The CDR3 DNA sequence: TGCGCCGCACAATTCCGGGACACCCCTCTGAACACTGAAGCTTTCTTT. Encoded protein: CAAQFRDTPLNTEAFF.

The rearrangement links TRBV2 to TRBJ1-2; tentatively, D is TRBD1 (5 bases). Between the trimmed V and J ends, which lost 5 bases and 4 bases, there was a span of 8 bases. The germline V gene encodes CDR1 SNHLY and CDR2 FYNNEI. CDR3 length: 12 amino acids. The CDR3 DNA is TGTGCCAGCAGTCCAGGGATCTATGGCTACACCTTC. As protein: CASSPGIYGYTF.

CDR3 sequence (DNA): TGTGCCAGCAGCTCCCCGGTACCCCGCTACAATGAGCAGTTCTTC. Translating gives CASSSPVPRYNEQFF. The chain links TRBV11-2 to TRBJ2-1, with D unresolved. This CDR3 contains 15 residues. Trimming removed 4 bases at V and 3 bases at J, with 13 bases between. Germline CDR1 reads SGHAT; CDR2 reads FQNNGV.

The chain recombines TRBV2 with TRBJ1-2; D is unclear. The CDR3 has 11 residues. CDR1 is SNHLY and CDR2 is FYNNEI in the germline V gene. The V gene lost 6 bases and the J gene lost 7 bases, with 9 bases spanning the gap. CDR3 coding DNA: TGTGCCAGCAGCGTTGGAGGTGGCTACACCTTC. It codes for CASSVGGGYTF.

Points on this clone: The junction and the germline gene differ at one end; a read error may be behind it. The rearrangement links TRBV29-1 to TRBJ1-1; D not resolved. The germline V gene has CDR1 SQVTM and CDR2 ANQGSEA. The CDR3 spans 10 residues. CDR3 DNA: TGCAGCGTTGAAGATCTCCTGGTGGTCTTT. It translates to CSVEDLLVVF.

This clone turned up a few times. J is TRBJ2-3 and V is TRBV18; 7 bases match TRBD2. The CDR3 is 14 residues long. Looked up from germline, CDR1 is KGHSH and CDR2 is LQKENI. V was clipped by 3 bases and J by 1 base; unmatched bases: 1. The CDR3 DNA is TGTGCCAGCTCACCTGGGGGGGGCACAGATACGCAGTATTTT. Protein: CASSPGGGTDTQYF.

The chain joins TRBV25-1 to TRBJ1-2, with TRBD1 matching 8 bases. V trimming: 6 bases; J trimming: 7 bases; junction bases outside the gene matches: 7. Germline V gene data show CDR1 as MGHDK and CDR2 as SYGVNS. The CDR3 runs 13 residues. CDR3 protein: CASSPQGASGYTF. CDR3 DNA: TGTGCCAGCAGCCCTCAGGGGGCTAGTGGCTACACCTTC.

The V and J genes are TRBV21-1 and TRBJ1-5. TRBV21-1 is classified as a pseudogene. CDR3 size: 20 residues. The CDR3 here is CASSKVKYQKPKGLDQPQHF. CDR3 coding DNA: TGTGCCAGCAGCAAAGTGAAGTATCAGAAGCCTAAGGGATTAGATCAGCCCCAGCATTTT.

The V call is TRBV2, the J call TRBJ2-2; D is undetermined. The germline CDR1 and CDR2 sequences are SNHLY and FYNNEI. Trimming removed 5 bases at V and 3 bases at J, with 7 bases between. CDR3 length: 13 residues. The CDR3 region is CASSSIYTGELFF. The CDR3 nucleotides are TGTGCCAGCAGTTCTATTTACACCGGGGAGCTGTTTTTT.

This clone was seen just once. The rearrangement uses TRBV3-1 (or the pseudogene TRBV3-2) and TRBJ1-2, with TRBD1 identical over 9 bases. Germline V CDR1 and CDR2: LGHDT, YNNKEL (reference sequence). The CDR3 is made up of 15 amino acids. V gave up 4 bases and J gave up 3 bases; unmatched junction bases: 6. The CDR3 DNA follows: TGTGCCAGCAGCCTCGGACAGGGGCGATACTATGGCTACACCTTC. It translates to CASSLGQGRYYGYTF.

This chain links TRBV14 with TRBJ2-2; D is unresolved. CDR1 is SGHDN, CDR2 FVKESK, per germline. The ends were cut back, 4 bases at V and 6 bases at J, with 15 bases in the middle. The CDR3 runs to 15 residues. The CDR3 region has the DNA TGTGCCAGCAGCCCCTATATCACCCTCCCCGGGGAGCTGTTTTTT. Translating it yields CASSPYITLPGELFF.